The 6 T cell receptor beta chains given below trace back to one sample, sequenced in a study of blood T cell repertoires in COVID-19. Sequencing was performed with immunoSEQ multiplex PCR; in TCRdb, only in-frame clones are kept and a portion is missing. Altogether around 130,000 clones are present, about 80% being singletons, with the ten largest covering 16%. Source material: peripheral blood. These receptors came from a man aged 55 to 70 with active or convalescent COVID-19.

The CDR3 DNA follows: TGTGCCAGTAGTCCCCAGTGGCGGGGGGGCGAGCAGTACTTC. Translated, it gives CASSPQWRGGEQYF. V gene TRBV19 combines with J gene TRBJ2-7; 9 nucleotides align to TRBD2. CDR1 and CDR2 (germline): LNHDA, SQIVND (reference sequence). Trimming at V came to 5 bases and at J to 6 bases, leaving 8 bases not matched to a gene. The CDR3 covers 14 residues. Supplemented by reference TRBV19 and TRBJ2-7, the full variable domain reads DGGITQSPKYLFRKEGQNVTLSCEQNLNHDAMYWYRQDPGQGLRLIYYSQIVNDFQKGDIAEGYSVSREKKESFPLTVTSAQKNPTAFYLCASSPQWRGGEQYFGPGTRLTVT.

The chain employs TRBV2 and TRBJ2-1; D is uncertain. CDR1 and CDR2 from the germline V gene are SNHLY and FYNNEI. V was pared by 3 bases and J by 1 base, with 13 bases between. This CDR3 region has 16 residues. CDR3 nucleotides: TGTGCCAGCAGTGACCTCGAGTTCGAATCCTACAATGAGCAGTTCTTC. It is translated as CASSDLEFESYNEQFF. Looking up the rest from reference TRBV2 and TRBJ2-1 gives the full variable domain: EPEVTQTPSHQVTQMGQEVILRCVPISNHLYFYWYRQILGQKVEFLVSFYNNEISEKSEIFDDQFSVERPDGSNFTLKIRSTKLEDSAMYFCASSDLEFESYNEQFFGPGTRLTVL.

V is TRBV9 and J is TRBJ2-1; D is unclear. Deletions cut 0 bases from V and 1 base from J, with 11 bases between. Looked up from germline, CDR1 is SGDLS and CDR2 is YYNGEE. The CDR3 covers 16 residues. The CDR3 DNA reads TGTGCCAGCAGCGTAGAGAGCCCCGTATCCTACAATGAGCAGTTCTTC. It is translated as CASSVESPVSYNEQFF.

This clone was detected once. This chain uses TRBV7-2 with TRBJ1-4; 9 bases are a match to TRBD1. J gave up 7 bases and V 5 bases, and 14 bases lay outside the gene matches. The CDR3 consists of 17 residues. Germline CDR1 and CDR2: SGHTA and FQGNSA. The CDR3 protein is CASSPRRQGGGFEKLFF. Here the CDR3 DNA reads TGTGCCAGCAGCCCTCGGCGACAGGGGGGCGGGTTTGAAAAACTGTTTTTT.

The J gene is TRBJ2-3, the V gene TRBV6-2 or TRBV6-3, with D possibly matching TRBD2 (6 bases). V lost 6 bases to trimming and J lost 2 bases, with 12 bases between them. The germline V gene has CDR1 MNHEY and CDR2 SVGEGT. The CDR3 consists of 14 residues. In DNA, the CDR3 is TGTGCCAGCAGCTATCTAGCGCTCACAGATACGCAGTATTTT. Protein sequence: CASSYLALTDTQYF.

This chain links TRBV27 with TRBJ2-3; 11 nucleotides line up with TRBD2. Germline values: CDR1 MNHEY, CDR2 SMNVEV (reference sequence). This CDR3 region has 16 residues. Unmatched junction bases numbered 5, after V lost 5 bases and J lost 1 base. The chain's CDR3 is CASSRLAGGGTDTQYF. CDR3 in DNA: TGTGCCAGCAGTAGATTAGCGGGAGGGGGCACAGATACGCAGTATTTT.